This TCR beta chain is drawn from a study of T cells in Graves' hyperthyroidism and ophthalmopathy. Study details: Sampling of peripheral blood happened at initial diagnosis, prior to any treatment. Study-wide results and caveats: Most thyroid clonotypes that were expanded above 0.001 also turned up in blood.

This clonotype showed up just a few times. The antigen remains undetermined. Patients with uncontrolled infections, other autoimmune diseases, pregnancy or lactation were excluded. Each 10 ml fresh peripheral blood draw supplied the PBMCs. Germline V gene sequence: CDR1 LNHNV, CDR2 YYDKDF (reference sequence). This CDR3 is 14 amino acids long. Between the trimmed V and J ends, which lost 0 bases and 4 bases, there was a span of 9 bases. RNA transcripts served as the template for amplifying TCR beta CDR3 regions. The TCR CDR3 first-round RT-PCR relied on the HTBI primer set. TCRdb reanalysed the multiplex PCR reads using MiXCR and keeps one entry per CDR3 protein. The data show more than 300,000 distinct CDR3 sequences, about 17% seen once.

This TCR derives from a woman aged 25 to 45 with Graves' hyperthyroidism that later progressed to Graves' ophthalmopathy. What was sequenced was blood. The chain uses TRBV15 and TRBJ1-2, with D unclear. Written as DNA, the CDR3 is TGTGCCACCAGCAGAGATCGCGGGAGCTATGGCTACACCTTC. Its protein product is CATSRDRGSYGYTF.